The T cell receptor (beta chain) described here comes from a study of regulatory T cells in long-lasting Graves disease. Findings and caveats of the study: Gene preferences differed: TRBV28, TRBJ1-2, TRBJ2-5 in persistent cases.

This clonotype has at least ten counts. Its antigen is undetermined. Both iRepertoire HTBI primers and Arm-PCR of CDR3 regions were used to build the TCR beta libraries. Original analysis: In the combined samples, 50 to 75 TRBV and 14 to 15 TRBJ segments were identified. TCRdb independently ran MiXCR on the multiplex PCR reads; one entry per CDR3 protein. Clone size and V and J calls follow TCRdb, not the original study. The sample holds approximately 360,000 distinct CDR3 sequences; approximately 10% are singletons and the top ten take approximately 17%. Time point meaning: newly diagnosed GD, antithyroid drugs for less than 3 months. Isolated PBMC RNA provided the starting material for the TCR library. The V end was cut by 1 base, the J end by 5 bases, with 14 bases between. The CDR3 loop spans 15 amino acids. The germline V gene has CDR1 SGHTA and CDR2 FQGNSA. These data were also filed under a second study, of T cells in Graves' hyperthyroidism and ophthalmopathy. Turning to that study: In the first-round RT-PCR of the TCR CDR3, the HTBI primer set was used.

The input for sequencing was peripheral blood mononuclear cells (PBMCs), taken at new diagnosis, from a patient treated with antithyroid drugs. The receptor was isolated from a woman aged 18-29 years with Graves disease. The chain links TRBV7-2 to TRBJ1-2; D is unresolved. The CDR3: CASSLGVADQYGYTF. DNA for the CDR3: TGTGCCAGCAGCTTAGGGGTCGCCGACCAGTATGGCTACACCTTC.